This T cell receptor beta chain was identified during a study of tumor-infiltrating lymphocytes in primary liver carcinoma. A constant-region primer served to make TCR beta cDNA from roughly 460 ng total RNA. Modified slightly, ARM-PCR produced TCR beta libraries over three nested multiplex PCR rounds. TRBV1-TRBV30 forward primers and a C-beta reverse primer were used in the first two PCR rounds, which each ran for about 10 cycles. MiXCR, applied by TCRdb to the multiplex PCR reads, yields one record per CDR3 protein. The sample lists some 190,000 distinct CDR3 sequences, around 85% seen once, with 15% to 20% in the top ten. CDR1 is SGHNT, CDR2 YYREEE, per germline (reference sequence). The CDR3 totals 16 residues. On this clonotype itself: The target antigen is unknown. One junction end does not reproduce the germline sequence, and a read error may be involved.

Unsorted bulk tissue (about 20-32 mg) underwent RNA and DNA co-extraction. Every patient had chronic HBV infection and was treatment-naive. Viable tumor cell content exceeded 75% in every tumor sample. The study, taken as a whole, reports: About 8-25% of top clones, no more, were shared by all five regions. Significantly greater top-250-clone fractions characterized tumors relative to blood (p = 0.039).

The chain recombines TRBV5-4 with TRBJ2-3; D might be TRBD2 (5 bases). Sequenced sample: tumor tissue from primary liver carcinoma. This TCR came from a middle-aged man with primary liver carcinoma and hepatitis B virus infection. CDR3 residues: CASSLLARGPIDTQYF. The CDR3 DNA reads TGTGCCAGCAGCTTGCTCGCGAGAGGGCCCATAGATACGCAATATTTT.